This T cell receptor (beta chain) was documented in a study of cytomegalovirus exposure and HLA in healthy donors (dated by TCRdb to the late 2010s). Concerning the study at large: An earlier analysis of under 600 of the donors reported 250 to 300 Gb of sequence data and 117 million unique TCR beta sequences from 150 million to 200 million T cells. Rather than using new phenotypic data, the later analysis identified candidate immune exposures from TCR beta sequences and from how often those sequences occurred across donors. Besides the first cohort of around 670 subjects, a separate validation cohort made up of over a hundred different subjects was used. To decide whether each TCR beta V gene segment behaved as functional or pseudogenic, an earlier analysis of 587 of the donors relied on high-throughput TCR beta sequencing. All discovery cohort repertoires had been generated on a single sequencing platform. The study aimed to test whether cataloging public T cell receptors could reveal signatures of past pathogen exposure. Roughly five DR-DQ haplotypes were handled as single units for association and clustering, since linkage in the cohort was strong. A later genetic analysis took genome-wide SNP genotypes for about three fifths of the 666 donors and used that subset as a discovery cohort. To predict cytomegalovirus infection status, the study brought together high-throughput TCR immunosequencing, statistical association of individual TCRs with disease status, and machine learning. The study used immunosequencing to profile the T cell repertoires of some 600 subjects and linked those repertoires to cytomegalovirus serostatus. On average, around 230,000 unique TCR beta nucleotide sequences were sequenced per donor among fewer than 500 genotyped donors of the cohort, with about 17% of those sequences being non-productive. The genetic ancestry cluster associated with self-reported Caucasian donors included about 81% of the roughly 390 genotyped donors. About 300 gigabases of sequencing data and about 92 million unique TCR sequences made up an early release that covered several hundred HLA-typed donors. HLA typing included class I and class II loci at four-digit resolution. The number of donors typed differed by locus, with roughly 620-630 for A, B, C, DRB1 and DQB1, more than 500 for DQA1, some 570 for DPA1, and some 440 for DPB1. Alongside the repertoire data, information on donor age, sex, ethnicity and CMV serostatus was compiled. A later analysis re-examined previously published TCR beta repertoires from more than 550 donors and added high-resolution HLA genotyping to investigate patterns of TCR occurrence. Overall study results and their limits: Broadly in line with IMGT annotations, most TCR beta V segments showed up in productive rearrangements about 87% or about 30% of the time in an earlier analysis of several hundred of the donors. The presence/absence analyses assumed that sequencing depth was roughly uniform across donors, and that assumption may not be true. A later analysis found that HLA-associated TCR beta chains were more clonally expanded and had lower generation probabilities than equally common non-associated chains. In both the original and validation cohorts, the classifier was reported to diagnose cytomegalovirus status with high specificity and sensitivity. When HLA alleles, especially DR and DQ, strongly co-occurred, TCR associations were difficult to assign to individual alleles. This cohort had only TCR beta chains sequenced, and the lack of alpha or paired-chain data limited which features could be detected. A later analysis found that TCR association rates varied across HLA loci, with DRB1 alleles showing the most associated TCRs and HLA-C alleles the fewest. A later genetic analysis associated a missense DCLRE1C variant with V-gene and J-gene trimming of TCR beta chains, and an independent cohort replicated the association. A later analysis found that most CMV-associated TCR beta chains appeared HLA-restricted, with HLA associations seemingly driven largely by CMV exposure. The sequencing pipeline was judged likely to have produced a cluster of highly shared sequence variants as a technical artifact. A later genetic analysis reported fewer N-insertions in productive TCRs among donors in an Asian-associated ancestry cluster than the roughly 700-donor mean. The 87-base-pair reads could not distinguish some IMGT-functional V segments, including TRBV6-2 and TRBV6-3, so those segments were excluded. A later analysis reported that several top co-occurrence clusters appeared linked to parvovirus B19, influenza, CMV and Epstein-Barr virus. While some public TCRs were present in many individuals, most TCR sequences turned up only very rarely across donors. A few of the identified cytomegalovirus-associated TCR beta chains were confirmed in vitro to be specific for cytomegalovirus antigens. Because counts were too low, some 16 rarely observed V segments, including chromosome 9 orphons, were excluded from the earlier analysis of around 590 of the donors. Because HLA typing was missing for some donors at each locus, association tests included only the typed subset. Linkage disequilibrium might explain the correlated functional status among segregating V segments, but an unknown experimental factor could not be excluded. A further reported finding was that TCR beta sequences accurately predicted the HLA-A and HLA-B alleles for most subjects in the first cohort. CMV serostatus was the only immune exposure information available for the cohort. Specific HLA alleles were associated with over 15,000 TCR beta sequences at a false discovery rate of 0.05 in a later analysis. The authors suggested that the approach could potentially be extended to other disease states and immunological phenotypes. The study gave a list of 150 to 200 TCR beta chains associated with cytomegalovirus.

In total, around 600 healthy bone marrow donors made up the cohort. All cohort members were sampled while nominally healthy, although unrecorded immune exposures were likely present. The donor was CMV seronegative and was included in the group of around 320 seronegative cohort members. A peripheral blood sample was collected from each donor, and TCR beta sequencing was performed on peripheral blood mononuclear cells. The Qiagen DNeasy Blood Extraction Kit was used to extract genomic DNA from the blood cell samples. In regard to this clone: Its antigen has not been determined. Per-base qualities were not stored, and no clone one base away is much larger.

Trimmed from V: 3 bases; trimmed from J: 2 bases; junction bases lacking a gene match: 13. CDR1 and CDR2 are drawn from the germline V gene: SGHVS, FNYEAQ. The cysteine opens and the phenylalanine closes a CDR3 of 18 amino acids. Only the CDR3 region is kept as DNA, spanning 54 bases read in frame from base 1. Receptor amplification or capture employed the immunoSEQ multiplex PCR assay. For the multiplex PCR, a mixture combining 60 forward primers for TCR Vbeta segments and 13 reverse primers for TCR Jbeta segments was used. A multiplex PCR assay on genomic DNA amplified the CDR3 region of rearranged TCR beta genes. The amplified TCR beta libraries were sequenced on the Illumina HiSeq System as 87-base-pair reads. Concerning the study's data processing: A later analysis counted tens of millions of unique TCR beta chains across the 666 repertoires, and roughly 11 million of these chains were shared by at least two donors. A nearest-neighbor algorithm error-corrected the raw reads and collapsed the reads into unique sequences, merging closely related sequences to remove PCR and sequencing errors. To assign V, D and J gene segments, CDR3 sequences were aligned to IMGT reference sequences. For a sequence to be retained, at least a six-nucleotide match to both a V gene segment and a J gene segment was required. Rearrangements were classified as productive when the CDR3 lacked stop codons and remained in frame with V and J, and all other rearrangements were classified as non-productive. CDR3 was defined according to IMGT convention as the region running from the second conserved V-encoded cysteine to the conserved J-encoded phenylalanine. The earlier analysis of about 590 of the donors excluded sequences that lacked an unambiguous match to a single V gene segment. In an earlier analysis of approximately 550 of the donors, V segments were called functional above 56.7% productive rearrangements and were called segregating when the between-donor standard deviation exceeded 5%. A statistical classification framework was built for diagnosing cytomegalovirus status from the catalog of TCR beta chain sequences. In a later analysis, TCR nucleotide sequences were compared against IMGT/GENE-DB human TR gene sequences so that V and J genes could be assigned. The TCRdist pipeline was used in a later analysis to assign CDR3 sequences and most-parsimonious VDJ recombination scenarios. In a later analysis, each TCR beta chain was defined by its CDR3 amino acid sequence together with its V-gene family, and reads without a unique V-gene family were excluded. In a later analysis, some 600 highly shared, low-generation-probability nucleotide sequences were removed to address suspected cross-contamination and a sequencing artifact. In a later analysis, a clonal expansion index was calculated for each public chain from normalized within-repertoire ranks of inferred template counts. A later analysis computed generation probabilities with a VDJ recombination model fitted to out-of-frame rearrangements, and checked the results against IGoR. A later analysis scored TCR-TCR, TCR-HLA and TCR-CMV co-occurrence with hypergeometric tests, applying a repertoire-size bias correction to TCR pairs. A later analysis estimated false discovery rates by permuting HLA or CMV assignments 20 times. In a later analysis, co-occurring TCRs were grouped with DBSCAN, and TCRdist sequence similarity was added when clustering was performed within HLA-allele-positive subsets. For co-occurrence clustering, repertoires with fewer than 30,000 or more than 120,000 public chains were excluded, along with about five repertoires with anomalous nucleotide sharing. The table was pulled from immuneACCESS by TCRdb, which kept in-frame rearrangements only. Such tables lose some clones; where checked, under half of the loss comes from unresolved V genes, and the rest has no known cause. The DNA was the basis for D and trimming; V, J and clone size are from that table. The sample table holds 98,000 or so clones, of which 75% to 80% were seen once. Less than 8.5% of the sample rests with the top ten.

Recombination joined TRBV7-6 with TRBJ2-7; TRBD1 agrees with 10 junctional bases. The TCR originated in a female donor in good health and CMV-seronegative. The sequenced material came from PBMCs. The CDR3 protein is CASSFVSSGTGATYEQYF. The sequenced DNA: TGTGCCAGCAGCTTTGTCAGCTCCGGGACAGGGGCCACCTACGAGCAGTACTTC.